This T cell receptor (beta chain) emerged from a study of blood T cells in healthy people across ages. CDR1 SGDLS and CDR2 YYNGEE come from the germline V gene. V lost 3 bases to trimming and J lost 2 bases, with 18 bases between them. This CDR3 has 17 residues. For the second PCR, which ran for about 7 to 12 cycles, a sample-barcoded 5' primer and a J-beta primer mix were used. MiXCR was run by TCRdb on the 5' RACE reads, yielding one entry per CDR3 protein. The sample shows more than 650,000 distinct CDR3 sequences, 20% to 25% of them seen only once. In terms of origin and age, donors were healthy Caucasian individuals from Russia aged roughly 6 to 90.

The V call is TRBV9, the J call TRBJ2-1; tentative D call: TRBD2 (6 bases). The TCR comes from a man in his 70s in good health. Sequenced sample: blood. The CDR3 loop reads CASSERDSLLAYNEQFF. DNA for the CDR3: TGTGCCAGCAGCGAACGGGACTCCCTCTTAGCCTACAATGAGCAGTTCTTC.